The 11 T cell receptor beta chains reported below all come from one sample, sequenced in a study of OX40 agonist ivuxolimab in advanced cancers. Repertoires were generated with immunoSEQ multiplex PCR, while TCRdb's copy carries only in-frame clones and drops some. The table has roughly 58,000 clones, about 88% seen once. Specimen: CD4+ or CD8+ T cells sorted from blood, collected in a trial of the OX40 agonist ivuxolimab. All receptors derive from an adult with an advanced solid tumor such as melanoma, head and neck, liver or kidney cancer.

This clone was seen once. The V gene is TRBV19, the J gene TRBJ2-5; 8 nucleotides match TRBD2. The trim removed 0 bases at V and 7 bases at J, leaving 1 base unmatched. CDR3 length equals 13 residues. Looked up from germline, CDR1 is LNHDA and CDR2 is SQIVND (reference sequence). CDR3 DNA sequence: TGTGCCAGTAGTATAGATCGGGAGGGGACCCAGTACTTC. Translating it yields CASSIDREGTQYF. Variable domain in full (rest from reference TRBV19 and TRBJ2-5): DGGITQSPKYLFRKEGQNVTLSCEQNLNHDAMYWYRQDPGQGLRLIYYSQIVNDFQKGDIAEGYSVSREKKESFPLTVTSAQKNPTAFYLCASSIDREGTQYFGPGTRLLVL.

The rearrangement joins TRBV7-2 to TRBJ2-7, with D possibly TRBD2 on 5 matching bases. V gave up 1 base and J gave up 4 bases, with 14 bases separating them. This CDR3 comprises 15 residues. The germline V gene has CDR1 SGHTA and CDR2 FQGNSA. In DNA form, the CDR3 reads TGTGCCAGCAGCTTAGATCAAGCGGATGGATACGAGCAGTACTTC. Its protein is CASSLDQADGYEQYF.

The chain recombines TRBV13 with TRBJ2-3; D perhaps matches TRBD1 (5 bases). This CDR3 has 13 residues. Trimming shortened V by 3 bases and J by 2 bases, and 6 bases separated the two germline ends. CDR1 is PRHDT and CDR2 is FYEKMQ in the germline V gene (reference sequence). DNA of the CDR3: TGTGCCAGCAGCTTGACAGTCACAGATACGCAGTATTTT. Protein sequence: CASSLTVTDTQYF.

The rearrangement uses TRBV19 and TRBJ2-1; D is ambiguous. The CDR3 runs to 12 residues. V was clipped by 5 bases and J by 7 bases, with 9 bases between them. Per the germline V gene, CDR1 is LNHDA and CDR2 is SQIVND (reference sequence). CDR3 sequence: CASSSTWNEQFF. The DNA of the CDR3 is TGTGCCAGTAGTTCGACCTGGAATGAGCAGTTCTTC.

This rearrangement joins TRBV28 to TRBJ2-1, with 9 bases lining up with TRBD1. This CDR3 comprises 15 residues. The J segment lost 8 bases and the V segment lost 4 bases, leaving 9 bases of the junction unmatched. Germline V gene data show CDR1 as MDHEN and CDR2 as SYDVKM. CDR3 nucleotide sequence: TGTGCCAGCAGTTCCACCGGGACAGGGTCCGATGAGCAGTTCTTC. Translated, it gives CASSSTGTGSDEQFF.

The J gene is TRBJ1-3, the V gene TRBV5-1; TRBD1 matches at 8 bases. V gave up 0 bases and J gave up 3 bases; unmatched junction bases: 5. The length of the CDR3 is 16 residues. Per the germline V gene, CDR1 is SGHRS and CDR2 is YFSETQ. DNA of the CDR3: TGCGCCAGCAGCTTGGGACAGGGGACTTATGGAAACACCATATATTTT. It encodes CASSLGQGTYGNTIYF.

This chain connects TRBV7-2 to TRBJ1-5; D is perhaps TRBD1 (5 bases). The CDR3 runs to 17 residues. Germline CDR1 SGHTA, CDR2 FQGNSA. Trimming took off 1 base at V and 2 bases at J, with 15 bases between the two ends. CDR3 amino acids: CASSLVPRRAGNQPQHF. The DNA for the CDR3 is TGTGCCAGCAGCTTAGTGCCCCGCAGGGCCGGCAATCAGCCCCAGCATTTT.

The rearrangement links TRBV28 to TRBJ2-5; D might be TRBD1 (5 bases). The CDR3 is made up of 16 amino acids. Germline V gene sequence: CDR1 MDHEN, CDR2 SYDVKM. V lost 6 bases and J 3 bases, leaving 20 bases between the germline ends. CDR3 residues: CASSHRPGLGEETQYF. In nucleotides, the CDR3 is TGTGCCAGCAGCCACCGCCCAGGGTTAGGGGAAGAGACCCAGTACTTC.

This clone was observed a single time. The chain uses TRBV19 and TRBJ2-5, with D hard to call. This CDR3 is 12 amino acids long. Germline lookup yields CDR1 LNHDA and CDR2 SQIVND (reference sequence). Between the trimmed V and J ends, which lost 6 bases and 1 base, there was a span of 6 bases. CDR3 in DNA: TGTGCCAGTAGAGGGATCCAAGAGACCCAGTACTTC. This sequence encodes CASRGIQETQYF.

The chain joins TRBV4-3 to TRBJ2-1; 7 bases map to TRBD2. Germline V gene data show CDR1 as LGHNA and CDR2 as YSLEER. This CDR3 has 15 residues. Losses at the gene ends were 4 bases for V and 4 bases for J; bases not matched to a gene: 7. The CDR3 spells CASSRTSVGYNEQFF. The CDR3 DNA reads TGCGCCAGCAGCCGTACTAGCGTCGGGTACAATGAGCAGTTCTTC.

The genes are TRBV29-1 and TRBJ2-7, with 7 positions matching TRBD2. This CDR3 contains 13 residues. V dropped 2 bases and J dropped 7; count of bases not matched to a gene: 8. Germline V gives CDR1 SQVTM, CDR2 ANQGSEA. This chain's CDR3 is CSVEWRPGGEQYF. CDR3 nucleotides: TGCAGCGTTGAATGGCGGCCCGGGGGGGAGCAGTACTTC.